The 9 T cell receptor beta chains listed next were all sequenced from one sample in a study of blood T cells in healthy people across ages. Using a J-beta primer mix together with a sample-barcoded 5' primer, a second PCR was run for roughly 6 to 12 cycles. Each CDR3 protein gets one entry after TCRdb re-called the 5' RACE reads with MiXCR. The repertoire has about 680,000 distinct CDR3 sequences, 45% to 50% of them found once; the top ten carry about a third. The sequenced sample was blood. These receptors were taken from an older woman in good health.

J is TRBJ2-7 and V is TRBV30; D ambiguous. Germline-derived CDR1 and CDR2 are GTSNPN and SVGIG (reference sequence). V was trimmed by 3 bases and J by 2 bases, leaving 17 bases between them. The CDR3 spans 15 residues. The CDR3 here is CAWRPPSGGAYEQYF. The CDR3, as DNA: TGTGCCTGGAGGCCCCCTAGTGGTGGGGCCTACGAGCAGTACTTC.

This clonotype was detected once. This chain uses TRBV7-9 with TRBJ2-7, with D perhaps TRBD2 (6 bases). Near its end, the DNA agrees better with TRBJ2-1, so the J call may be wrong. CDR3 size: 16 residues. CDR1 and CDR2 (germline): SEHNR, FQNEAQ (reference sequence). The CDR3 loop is CASSLGGGLTYNEQFF. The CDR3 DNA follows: TGTGCCAGCAGCTTAGGAGGAGGGTTAACATACAATGAGCAGTTCTTC.

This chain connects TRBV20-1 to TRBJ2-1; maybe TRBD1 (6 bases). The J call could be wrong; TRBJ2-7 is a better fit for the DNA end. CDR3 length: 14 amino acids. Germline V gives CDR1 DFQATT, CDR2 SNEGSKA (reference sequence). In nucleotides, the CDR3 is TGCAGTGCCGCCGGTGTGGGGGCCAGGAATGAGCAGTACTTC. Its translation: CSAAGVGARNEQYF.

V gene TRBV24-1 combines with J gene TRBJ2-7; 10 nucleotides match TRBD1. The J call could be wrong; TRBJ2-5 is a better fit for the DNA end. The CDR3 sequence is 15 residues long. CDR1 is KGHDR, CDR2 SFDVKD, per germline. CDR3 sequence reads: CATSDDRGQGETQYF. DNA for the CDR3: TGTGCCACCAGTGATGACAGGGGGCAGGGAGAGACCCAGTACTTC.

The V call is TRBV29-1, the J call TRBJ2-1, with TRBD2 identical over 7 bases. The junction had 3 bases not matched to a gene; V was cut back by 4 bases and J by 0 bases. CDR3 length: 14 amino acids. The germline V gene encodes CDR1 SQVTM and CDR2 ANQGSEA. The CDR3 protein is CSVGEGLSYNEQFF. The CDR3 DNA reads TGCAGCGTTGGGGAGGGGCTCTCCTACAATGAGCAGTTCTTC.

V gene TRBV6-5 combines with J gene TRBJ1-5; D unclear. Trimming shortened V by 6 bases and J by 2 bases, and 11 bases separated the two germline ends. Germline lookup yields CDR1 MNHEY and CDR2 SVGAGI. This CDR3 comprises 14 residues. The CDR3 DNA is TGTGCCAGCAGCCTAAGGGTCGGCAATCAGCCCCAGCATTTT. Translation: CASSLRVGNQPQHF.

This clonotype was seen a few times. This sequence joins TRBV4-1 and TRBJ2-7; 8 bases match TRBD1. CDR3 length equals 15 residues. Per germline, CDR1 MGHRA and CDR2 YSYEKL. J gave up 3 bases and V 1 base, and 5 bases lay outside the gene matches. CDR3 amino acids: CASSQGVDRVYEQYF. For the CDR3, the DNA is TGCGCCAGCAGCCAAGGAGTGGACAGGGTCTACGAGCAGTACTTC.

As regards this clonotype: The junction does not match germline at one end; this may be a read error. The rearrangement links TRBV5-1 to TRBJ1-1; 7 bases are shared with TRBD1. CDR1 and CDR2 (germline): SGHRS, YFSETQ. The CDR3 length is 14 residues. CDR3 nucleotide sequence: TGCGCCAGCAAGGGACAGCGAATGAACACTGAAGTTTTCTTT. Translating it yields CASKGQRMNTEVFF.

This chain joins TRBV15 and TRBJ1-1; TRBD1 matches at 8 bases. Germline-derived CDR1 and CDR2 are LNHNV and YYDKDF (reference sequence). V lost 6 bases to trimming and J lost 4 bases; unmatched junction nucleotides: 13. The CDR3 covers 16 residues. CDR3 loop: CATSGRTGILRTEAFF. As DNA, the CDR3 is TGTGCCACCAGTGGGAGGACAGGGATATTACGCACTGAAGCTTTCTTT.